These T cell receptor beta chains were read from a single sample in a study of beta chain features in type 1 diabetes. Sequencing used immunoSEQ multiplex PCR; TCRdb keeps in-frame clones, though not all of them. There are hundreds of thousands of clones in the sample; approximately 70% occur only once, and roughly 0.048% lies in the top ten. The sample comprised naive CD4+ T cells from blood. These receptors all come from a young man in good health. Each CDR3 is given with its conserved first and last residue. Fields, in order: D gene, J gene, V gene, clone size, CDR3 protein, CDR3 DNA. The D gene is left open where the match is weak. Rows may omit the clone size; those that give it use once, few, many or a size class.

TRBD1	TRBJ1-2	TRBV10-3	.	CATRGQAEEANYGYTF	TGTGCCACCCGAGGACAGGCCGAAGAGGCTAACTATGGCTACACCTTC
.	TRBJ2-1	TRBV5-1	.	CASSFGPNNEQFF	TGCGCCAGCAGCTTCGGGCCCAACAATGAGCAGTTCTTC
.	TRBJ1-2	TRBV29-1	.	CSVLSGRTYGYTF	TGCAGCGTTCTGTCAGGGCGCACCTATGGCTACACCTTC
.	TRBJ2-1	TRBV6-1	.	CASSVRQGSSYNEQFF	TGTGCCAGCAGTGTGAGGCAGGGTAGCTCCTACAATGAGCAGTTCTTC
.	TRBJ2-3	TRBV30	.	CAWSIDTQYF	TGTGCCTGGAGTATAGATACGCAGTATTTT
.	TRBJ2-2	TRBV11-1	.	CASSLWDTGELFF	TGTGCCAGCAGCTTATGGGACACCGGGGAGCTGTTTTTT
.	TRBJ1-2	TRBV29-1	.	CSVDSTGGYTF	TGCAGCGTTGACTCCACAGGAGGCTACACCTTC
.	TRBJ2-5	TRBV4-3	few	CASSQDLTVVETQYF	TGCGCCAGCAGCCAAGATTTGACAGTTGTAGAGACCCAGTACTTC
.	TRBJ1-1	TRBV30	once	CAWSEETEAFF	TGTGCCTGGAGTGAAGAGACAGAAGCTTTCTTT
.	TRBJ2-7	TRBV4-3	.	CASSQDIGEWNEQYF	TGCGCCAGCAGCCAAGATATCGGGGAATGGAACGAGCAGTACTTC
.	TRBJ2-2	TRBV10-3	.	CAISGTANTGELFF	TGTGCCATCAGTGGGACAGCCAACACCGGGGAGCTGTTTTTT
TRBD1	TRBJ2-2	TRBV9	.	CASSVATTGGNTGELFF	TGTGCCAGCAGCGTAGCTACGACAGGGGGTAACACCGGGGAGCTGTTTTTT
.	TRBJ1-2	TRBV30	few	CAWSSLSRDGTF	TGTGCCTGGAGTTCCCTGAGCAGGGATGGCACCTTC
.	TRBJ2-7	TRBV21-1	.	CASSKAGQWLEQYF	TGTGCCAGCAGCAAAGCGGGACAGTGGTTGGAGCAGTACTTC
TRBD1	TRBJ2-5	TRBV10-3	.	CAIRTGQGNETQYF	TGTGCCATCAGGACGGGACAGGGAAACGAGACCCAGTACTTC
TRBD1	TRBJ2-1	TRBV30	few	CAWSPGTGVFNEQFF	TGTGCCTGGAGTCCCGGGACAGGGGTGTTCAATGAGCAGTTCTTC
TRBD2	TRBJ2-4	TRBV6-1	.	CASSELLAGVGTKNIQYF	TGTGCCAGCAGTGAACTCCTAGCGGGGGTTGGAACCAAAAACATTCAGTACTTC
TRBD2	TRBJ2-5	TRBV2	.	CASSEGTSRETQYF	TGTGCCAGCAGTGAAGGGACTAGCCGGGAGACCCAGTACTTC
.	TRBJ2-1	TRBV15	.	CATSLIGNEQFF	TGTGCCACCAGCCTAATCGGGAATGAGCAGTTCTTC
.	TRBJ2-5	TRBV29-1	.	CSVEGRAVQETQYF	TGCAGCGTTGAAGGCAGGGCCGTCCAAGAGACCCAGTACTTC
.	TRBJ2-5	TRBV25-1	.	CASSEFNREETQYF	TGTGCCAGCAGTGAATTCAACAGGGAGGAGACCCAGTACTTC
TRBD2	TRBJ2-1	TRBV15	.	CATTSGRELGYNEQFF	TGTGCCACCACTAGCGGGAGGGAATTGGGATACAATGAGCAGTTCTTC
.	TRBJ1-1	TRBV27	few	CASSTISGLGNEAFF	TGTGCCAGCAGTACAATCTCGGGCCTCGGTAACGAAGCTTTCTTT
.	TRBJ2-1	TRBV2	.	CASTGISGYNEQFF	TGTGCCAGCACAGGAATTTCGGGGTACAATGAGCAGTTCTTC
.	TRBJ1-2	TRBV29-1	.	CSVEDQEGRDYGYTF	TGCAGCGTTGAAGATCAAGAGGGTCGGGACTATGGCTACACCTTC
.	TRBJ2-3	TRBV10-3	few	CATGPTDTQYF	TGTGCCACCGGCCCCACAGATACGCAGTATTTT
.	TRBJ1-3	TRBV30	.	CAWSGTDSGNTIYF	TGTGCCTGGAGTGGGACAGACTCTGGAAACACCATATATTTT
.	TRBJ1-1	TRBV29-1	.	CSVVRSNTEAFF	TGCAGCGTTGTGAGGAGTAACACTGAAGCTTTCTTT
TRBD1	TRBJ2-7	TRBV4-3	.	CASSQDPVRGQAGEQYF	TGCGCCAGCAGCCAAGATCCTGTAAGGGGACAGGCGGGGGAGCAGTACTTC
.	TRBJ1-1	TRBV28	.	CASSFGGTEAFF	TGTGCCAGCAGTTTTGGAGGAACTGAAGCTTTCTTT
TRBD1	TRBJ1-2	TRBV10-3	.	CAMNGQGNYGYTF	TGTGCCATGAATGGACAGGGTAACTATGGCTACACCTTC
.	TRBJ2-3	TRBV29-1	.	CSTHQGGYTDTQYF	TGCAGCACCCACCAGGGGGGATACACAGATACGCAGTATTTT
TRBD1	TRBJ2-4	TRBV10-3	few	CAISERDRGGGNIQYF	TGTGCCATCAGTGAGAGGGACAGGGGTGGAGGGAACATTCAGTACTTC
.	TRBJ2-4	TRBV11-2	.	CASSRGRLNIQYF	TGTGCCAGCAGCAGGGGGAGGTTAAACATTCAGTACTTC
.	TRBJ1-5	TRBV9	few	CASSAGAANQPQHF	TGTGCCAGCAGCGCGGGAGCAGCTAATCAGCCCCAGCATTTT
.	TRBJ2-1	TRBV7-2	few	CASSDPIGEQFF	TGTGCCAGCAGCGATCCCATTGGGGAGCAGTTCTTC
.	TRBJ2-7	TRBV29-1	few	CSVLSTTGSYEQYF	TGCAGCGTGTTGAGCACGACAGGATCCTACGAGCAGTACTTC
TRBD1	TRBJ2-7	TRBV30	.	CAWRRLGQGVPYEQYF	TGTGCCTGGAGGCGACTCGGACAGGGGGTCCCCTACGAGCAGTACTTC
TRBD1	TRBJ1-5	TRBV4-1	few	CASSQDRGRGLSQPQHF	TGCGCCAGCAGCCAAGATCGGGGCAGGGGGCTTAGTCAGCCCCAGCATTTT
.	TRBJ2-7	TRBV30	.	CAWSVQGHEQYF	TGTGCCTGGAGTGTACAGGGCCACGAGCAGTACTTC